A single sample is the source of the 6 T cell receptor beta chains below, sequenced in a study of CD8 T cells in ankylosing spondylitis. TCRdb reanalysed the 5' RACE reads using MiXCR and keeps one entry per CDR3 protein. The sample has approximately 110,000 distinct CDR3 sequences; more than 20% are singletons. Sequencing input: synovial fluid, either unsorted or a sorted T cell fraction (not recorded which). These receptors were obtained from a male donor with ankylosing spondylitis.

V is TRBV12-3 or TRBV12-4 and J is TRBJ2-2; TRBD2 aligns across 13 bases. CDR3 length equals 17 residues. Unmatched junction bases numbered 6, after V lost 6 bases and J lost 2 bases. The chain's CDR3 is CASSPTSGRANTGELFF. CDR3 in DNA: TGTGCCAGCAGCCCAACTAGCGGGAGGGCCAACACCGGGGAGCTGTTTTTT.

The gene calls are TRBV6-5 and TRBJ2-7, with 7 bases lining up with TRBD1. The ends lost 0 bases at V and 7 bases at J; junction bases unmatched: 3. The CDR3 covers 13 residues. Germline V gene sequence: CDR1 MNHEY, CDR2 SVGAGI. The CDR3 coding sequence is TGTGCCAGCAGTTACTCTGAGGGGGCGGAGCAGTACGTC. Protein product: CASSYSEGAEQYV.

This clonotype appeared a few times. The chain links TRBV3-1 to TRBJ2-1; perhaps D is TRBD1 or TRBD2 (5 bases each). The CDR3 sequence is 14 residues long. Between the trimmed V and J ends, which lost 4 bases and 9 bases, there was a span of 16 bases. CDR1 is LGHDT, CDR2 YNNKEL, per germline (reference sequence). This CDR3 reads CASSPLWGSGEQFF. CDR3 in DNA: TGTGCCAGCAGCCCCCTTTGGGGGTCCGGTGAGCAGTTCTTC.

V and J are TRBV2 and TRBJ2-4, with TRBD2 matching over 9 bases. CDR3 length equals 16 residues. In germline, CDR1 is SNHLY, CDR2 FYNNEI. V trimming: 2 bases; J trimming: 1 base; junction bases outside the gene matches: 3. CDR3 region: CASSERGREAKNIQYF. CDR3 nucleotides: TGTGCCAGCAGTGAACGCGGGAGGGAGGCCAAAAACATTCAGTACTTC.

This sequence joins TRBV7-2 and TRBJ2-7; 11 bases are shared with TRBD2. This CDR3 region has 15 residues. Trimming took 5 bases from V and 1 from J; bases not matched to a gene: 4. From germline, CDR1 is SGHTA and CDR2 FQGNSA. The CDR3 protein is CASSLLAGASYEQYV. The CDR3 coding sequence is TGTGCCAGCAGCCTACTAGCGGGGGCATCCTACGAGCAGTACGTC.

This chain uses TRBV21-1 with TRBJ1-1; the table assigns TRBD1, which was not confirmed against the DNA. TRBV21-1 is described as a pseudogene. This CDR3 region has 12 residues. CDR3 DNA: TGTGCCAGCAGATTACCGGACAGGGCTGCTTTCTTT. It yields the protein CASRLPDRAAFF.